A single sample gave rise to the 7 T cell receptor beta chains below, sequenced in a study of neoadjuvant anti-PD-1 for oral cavity cancer. Assay: immunoSEQ multiplex PCR; the TCRdb copy retains only in-frame clones and omits some. The sample shows over 10,000 clones, under 60% of them seen only once. The starting material was tumor tissue, obtained before nivolumab (anti-PD-1) treatment. Receptor source: a person aged 35 to 85 with oral cavity squamous cell carcinoma.

A few counts support this clone. The J gene is TRBJ1-5, the V gene TRBV5-8, with TRBD1 matching over 7 bases. Germline trimming cut 0 bases from V and 1 base from J; bases unmatched to any gene: 1. Germline values: CDR1 SGHTS, CDR2 YDEGEE. This CDR3 comprises 15 residues. The CDR3 nucleotides read TGTGCCAGCAGCTTGGGGGGACAGAGCAATCAGCCCCAGCATTTT. This encodes CASSLGGQSNQPQHF.

Judged by abundance, this clone is medium-sized. The chain is built from TRBV4-1 and TRBJ2-7, with 7 positions matching TRBD1. CDR3 length: 16 amino acids. Germline CDR1 and CDR2: MGHRA and YSYEKL. J gave up 0 bases and V 5 bases, and 10 bases lay outside the gene matches. The CDR3 nucleotides read TGCGCCAGCAGCGTACAGGACAGGCCCGGCTCCTACGAGCAGTACTTC. Its translation is CASSVQDRPGSYEQYF.

This sequence joins TRBV6-6 and TRBJ2-5; TRBD2 agrees at 7 bases. The CDR3 has 14 residues. With V trimmed by 8 bases and J by 4 bases, 10 bases remained unmatched. Germline V gene data show CDR1 as MNHNY and CDR2 as SVGAGI (reference sequence). CDR3 loop: CASYFGRTRETQYF. The CDR3 DNA reads as TGTGCCAGCTATTTCGGGAGGACGAGAGAGACCCAGTACTTC.

This clone was observed a handful of times. The chain joins TRBV30 to TRBJ2-1; 7 nucleotides align to TRBD2. The junction had 7 bases not matched to a gene; V was cut back by 1 base and J by 4 bases. The CDR3 spans 15 residues. Germline loops: CDR1 GTSNPN, CDR2 SVGIG (reference sequence). The CDR3 region has the DNA TGTGCCTGGAGTGCCGGGACTACCCCATACAATGAGCAGTTCTTC. It translates to CAWSAGTTPYNEQFF.

The count of this clone is one. This CDR3 is CSVEVGVGPTGELFF. The CDR3 DNA is TGCAGCGTTGAAGTTGGGGTAGGCCCAACCGGGGAGCTGTTTTTT. The V call is TRBV29-1, the J call TRBJ2-2, with D unresolved. The germline V and J ends were trimmed by 1 base and 5 bases, with 14 bases remaining between them. Germline CDR1 is SQVTM and CDR2 is ANQGSEA. This CDR3 is built from 15 residues.

The chain recombines TRBV13 with TRBJ1-1, with 7 positions matching TRBD1. The CDR3 totals 16 residues. V lost 0 bases and J lost 3; bases outside the gene matches: 7. Per germline, CDR1 PRHDT and CDR2 FYEKMQ (reference sequence). The CDR3 coding sequence is TGTGCCAGCAGCTTAGGGGGGACAGCAAAACACACTGAAGCTTTCTTT. This translates into CASSLGGTAKHTEAFF.

This clone was counted a single time. The genes are TRBV10-3 and TRBJ2-2, with D tentatively TRBD2 (6 bases). This CDR3 has 15 residues. The germline V and J ends were trimmed by 4 bases and 0 bases, with 9 bases remaining between them. Germline CDR1 reads ENHRY; CDR2 reads SYGVKD. CDR3 bases: TGTGCCATCAGTGGCCGACTAGCGAACACCGGGGAGCTGTTTTTT. Its translation is CAISGRLANTGELFF.